These 13 T cell receptor beta chains originate from one sample sequenced in a study of response to subunit inactivated influenza vaccine. TCRdb re-called the RT-PCR reads through MiXCR, storing one row per CDR3 protein. The sample includes approximately 490,000 distinct CDR3 sequences, under 8.5% of them seen just once. Specimen: PBMCs from blood, collected around 2 years after vaccination. Receptor source: a man aged 50 to 75 who received an inactivated influenza vaccine.

This clonotype was found many times. The V and J genes are TRBV29-1 and TRBJ2-7, with 7 nucleotides matching TRBD1. This CDR3 has 13 residues. V gave up 6 bases and J gave up 1 base; unmatched junction bases: 6. Germline values: CDR1 SQVTM, CDR2 ANQGSEA. CDR3 residues: CSVAGTASYEQYF. The DNA for the CDR3 is TGCAGCGTAGCCGGGACAGCATCCTACGAGCAGTACTTC.

Ten or more counts support this clonotype. The chain combines TRBV7-3 with TRBJ2-2; 7 bases map to TRBD1. With 0 bases clipped from V and 6 bases from J, the junction kept 4 bases outside the gene matches. Looked up from germline, CDR1 is SGHTA and CDR2 is FQGTGA. The CDR3 consists of 15 residues. The CDR3 reads CASSLTGQAAGELFF. The CDR3 coding sequence is TGTGCCAGCAGCTTAACTGGACAGGCCGCCGGGGAGCTGTTTTTT.

The chain couples TRBV24-1 to TRBJ2-3, with D perhaps TRBD1 (6 bases). The CDR3 loop spans 14 amino acids. Germline CDR1 is KGHDR and CDR2 is SFDVKD. Trimming stripped 2 bases from V and 2 bases from J, with 7 bases between. CDR3 loop: CATSDYRDTDTQYF. DNA of the CDR3: TGTGCCACCAGTGATTACAGGGACACAGATACGCAGTATTTT.

The V gene is TRBV5-6, the J gene TRBJ2-7; D not resolved. This CDR3 comprises 12 residues. Trimming left V 4 bases short and J 5 bases short, with 10 bases between. Germline loops: CDR1 SGHDT, CDR2 YYEEEE. The CDR3 region has the DNA TGTGCCAGCAGCAAACCCGCCCACGAGCAGTACTTC. Translation gives CASSKPAHEQYF.

This clonotype was observed a handful of times. The chain carries TRBV6-5 and TRBJ2-1; tentatively, D is TRBD1 (6 bases). This CDR3 is built from 15 residues. Germline loops: CDR1 MNHEY, CDR2 SVGAGI. Trimming pared 3 bases from V and 3 bases from J, leaving 12 bases between. CDR3 coding DNA: TGTGCCAGCAGTTATTCAGGGGCTGACTACAATGAGCAGTTCTTC. Its translation is CASSYSGADYNEQFF.

The chain combines TRBV10-1 with TRBJ2-1; TRBD2 matches 8 bases. The CDR3 totals 17 residues. Unmatched junction bases numbered 11, after V lost 1 base and J lost 6 bases. Germline assignment: CDR1 WNHNN and CDR2 SYGVQD (reference sequence). Here the CDR3 reads CASSEFSGPGGINEQFF. CDR3 sequence (DNA): TGCGCCAGCAGTGAGTTTTCGGGTCCGGGGGGGATCAATGAGCAGTTCTTC.

The table lists this clonotype with many counts. The chain has TRBV7-2 and TRBJ2-7; possible D gene TRBD2, 5 bases. This CDR3 has 13 amino acids. Germline CDR1 and CDR2: SGHTA and FQGNSA. Trimming took off 2 bases at V and 10 bases at J, with 15 bases between the two ends. The CDR3 DNA reads as TGTGCCAGCAGCTTATCCAGCGGAACGAACCAGTACTTC. The encoded protein is CASSLSSGTNQYF.

The V call is TRBV6-1, the J call TRBJ1-6; a weak D match, TRBD1 (6 bases). The CDR3 consists of 15 residues. The V end was cut by 6 bases, the J end by 11 bases, with 20 bases between. Germline V gene data show CDR1 as MNHNS and CDR2 as SASEGT. The CDR3 DNA sequence: TGTGCCAGCAGAACTATCACAGGGAGAGTGACACCCCTCCACTTT. This codes for CASRTITGRVTPLHF.

This clonotype has ten or more counts. The chain couples TRBV4-3 to TRBJ2-7; 8 nucleotides align to TRBD1. V gave up 0 bases and J gave up 2 bases; unmatched junction bases: 6. Germline CDR1 is LGHNA and CDR2 is YSLEER. The CDR3 consists of 16 residues. This CDR3 is CASSQDLGQGTYEQYF. For the CDR3, the DNA is TGCGCCAGCAGCCAAGATTTAGGACAGGGTACCTACGAGCAGTACTTC.

This clonotype showed up many times. The chain has TRBV7-2 and TRBJ2-3; D remains ambiguous. This CDR3 comprises 15 residues. With 2 bases removed from V and 0 bases from J, the gap between germline ends came to 9 bases. Germline CDR1 reads SGHTA; CDR2 reads FQGNSA. The CDR3 bases are TGTGCCAGCAGCTTAATCTTACTTAGCACAGATACGCAGTATTTT. This gives the protein CASSLILLSTDTQYF. Together with reference TRBV7-2 and TRBJ2-3, the CDR3 gives the full variable domain: GAGVSQSPSNKVTEKGKDVELRCDPISGHTALYWYRQSLGQGLEFLIYFQGNSAPDKSGLPSDRFSAERTGGSVSTLTIQRTQQEDSAVYLCASSLILLSTDTQYFGPGTRLTVL.

This clonotype was seen a handful of times. This rearrangement joins TRBV30 to TRBJ2-1; unclear D gene. Germline V gene sequence: CDR1 GTSNPN, CDR2 SVGIG (reference sequence). The V gene lost 2 bases and the J gene lost 3 bases, with 5 bases spanning the gap. The CDR3 covers 12 residues. This CDR3 is CAWSYNYNEQFF. CDR3 DNA sequence: TGTGCCTGGAGTTACAACTACAATGAGCAGTTCTTC.

This clonotype was counted many times. The chain uses TRBV25-1 and TRBJ2-7; 7 bases map to TRBD2. With V trimmed by 3 bases and J by 6 bases, 8 bases remained unmatched. Germline CDR1 is MGHDK and CDR2 is SYGVNS. The CDR3 runs to 14 residues. In DNA form, the CDR3 reads TGTGCCAGCAGTGAGTCCGGGAGGACGTCCGAGCAGTACTTC. Encoded protein: CASSESGRTSEQYF.

This clonotype appeared many times. This rearrangement joins TRBV3-1 to TRBJ1-2, with TRBD1 matching 10 bases. CDR3 size: 11 residues. In germline, CDR1 is LGHDT, CDR2 YNNKEL (reference sequence). The ends lost 3 bases at V and 14 bases at J; junction bases unmatched: 3. The CDR3 sequence is CASSQGQGTTF. The CDR3 nucleotides read TGTGCCAGCAGCCAGGGACAGGGGACGACCTTC. Full variable domain (rest looked up from reference TRBV3-1 and TRBJ1-2): DTAVSQTPKYLVTQMGNDKSIKCEQNLGHDTMYWYKQDSKKFLKIMFSYNNKELIINETVPNRFSPKSPDKAHLNLHINSLELGDSAVYFCASSQGQGTTFGSGTRLTVV.